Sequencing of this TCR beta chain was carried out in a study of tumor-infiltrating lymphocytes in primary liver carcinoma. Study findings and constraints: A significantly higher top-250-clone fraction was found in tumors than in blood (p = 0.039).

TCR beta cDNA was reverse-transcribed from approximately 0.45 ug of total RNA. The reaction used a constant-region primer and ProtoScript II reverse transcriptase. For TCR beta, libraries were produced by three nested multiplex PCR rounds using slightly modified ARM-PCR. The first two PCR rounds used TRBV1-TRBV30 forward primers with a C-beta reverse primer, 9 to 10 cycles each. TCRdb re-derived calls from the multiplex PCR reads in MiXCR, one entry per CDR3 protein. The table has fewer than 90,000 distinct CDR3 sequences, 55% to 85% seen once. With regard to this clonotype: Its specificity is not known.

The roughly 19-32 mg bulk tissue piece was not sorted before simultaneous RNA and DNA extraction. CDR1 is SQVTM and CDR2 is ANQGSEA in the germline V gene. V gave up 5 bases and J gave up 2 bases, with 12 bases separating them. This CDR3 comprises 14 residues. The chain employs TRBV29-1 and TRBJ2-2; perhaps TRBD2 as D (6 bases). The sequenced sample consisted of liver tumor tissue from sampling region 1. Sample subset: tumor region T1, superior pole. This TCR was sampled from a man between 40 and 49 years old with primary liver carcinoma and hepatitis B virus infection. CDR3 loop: CSVNWGGNTGELFF. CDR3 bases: TGCAGCGTTAACTGGGGAGGTAACACCGGGGAGCTGTTTTTT.